These 23 T cell receptor beta chains came from one sample sequenced in a study of blood T cell repertoires in COVID-19 (TCRdb year 2020). The protocol used for the library was the immunoSEQ multiplex PCR assay. The clones in this table, taken by TCRdb from immuneACCESS, are in-frame only. Not every clone is retained; where verified, under half of the shortfall comes from an unresolved V gene, and the cause of the rest is unknown. Recorded for this sample are approximately 280,000 clones; approximately 86% of them occurred a single time. Of the sample, about 1.9% falls within the top ten clones. Sequenced: peripheral blood. Every receptor here comes from a woman aged 25 to 39 who had recovered from COVID-19.

The chain combines TRBV5-4 with TRBJ2-7; 7 bases are a match to TRBD2. This CDR3 has 11 amino acids. Germline V gene sequence: CDR1 SGHNT, CDR2 YYREEE (reference sequence). The trim removed 4 bases at V and 5 bases at J, leaving 0 bases unmatched. CDR3 bases: TGTGCCAGCAGCCGGGGGGACGAGCAGTACTTC. The encoded protein is CASSRGDEQYF.

This CDR3 reads CASSLGTSGAYNEQFF. DNA of the CDR3: TGCGCCAGCAGCTTGGGGACTAGCGGGGCCTACAATGAGCAGTTCTTC. The gene calls are TRBV5-1 and TRBJ2-1; 12 bases line up with TRBD2. The length of the CDR3 is 16 residues. V shed 0 bases and J 2 bases; nucleotides not matched to a gene: 0. CDR1 and CDR2 (germline): SGHRS, YFSETQ.

V and J are TRBV10-3 and TRBJ1-2, with 8 positions matching TRBD1. Trimming took 8 bases from V and 7 from J; bases not matched to a gene: 12. This CDR3 contains 14 residues. Germline CDR1 ENHRY, CDR2 SYGVKD. The CDR3 nucleotides read TGTGCCATCGAGAGTCAGGGGGCGACGGGTGGCTACACCTTC. Its translation is CAIESQGATGGYTF.

The chain combines TRBV19 with TRBJ1-5; 9 bases are shared with TRBD1. The CDR3 consists of 20 residues. The germline gives CDR1 LNHDA, CDR2 SQIVND (reference sequence). With 6 bases clipped from V and 4 bases from J, the junction kept 22 bases outside the gene matches. CDR3 DNA sequence: TGTGCCAGTAGGTCGATACCGGGACAGGGTTTAAGGGGAATTAATCAGCCCCAGCATTTT. This encodes CASRSIPGQGLRGINQPQHF.

This chain connects TRBV5-1 to TRBJ2-2, with D tentatively TRBD1 (7 bases). Germline V gene lookup returns CDR1 SGHRS and CDR2 YFSETQ. The CDR3 contains 15 residues. Trimming took off 5 bases at V and 7 bases at J, with 18 bases between the two ends. CDR3 nucleotide sequence: TGCGCCAGCAGACAGACAGGGTTCGGGAGCGGGGAGCTGTTTTTT. Translating it yields CASRQTGFGSGELFF.

CDR3 amino acids: CASSGRGREQYF. The CDR3 DNA reads as TGTGCCAGCAGTGGACGGGGGAGGGAGCAGTACTTC. The rearrangement links TRBV3-1 (or the pseudogene TRBV3-2) to TRBJ2-7; D is perhaps TRBD2 (6 bases). This CDR3 is 12 amino acids long. Per the germline V gene, CDR1 is LGHDT and CDR2 is YNNKEL (reference sequence). The germline V and J ends were trimmed by 6 bases and 7 bases, with 13 bases remaining between them.

V is TRBV28 and J is TRBJ2-7, with TRBD2 identical over 7 bases. The ends lost 5 bases at V and 3 bases at J; junction bases unmatched: 13. Germline V CDR1 and CDR2: MDHEN, SYDVKM. This CDR3 is 16 amino acids long. The CDR3 reads CASSPPFRDYDYEQYF. CDR3 sequence (DNA): TGTGCCAGCAGTCCCCCTTTCAGGGACTATGACTACGAGCAGTACTTC.

The CDR3 bases are TGTGCCACCAGCCTTCTCCGGGGGAATCAGCCCCAGCATTTT. Its translation is CATSLLRGNQPQHF. The chain couples TRBV15 to TRBJ1-5; possibly TRBD1 for D (5 bases). CDR1 is LNHNV and CDR2 is YYDKDF in the germline V gene (reference sequence). CDR3 length: 14 amino acids. Trimming removed 5 bases at V and 4 bases at J, with 12 bases between.

The chain links TRBV4-3 to TRBJ2-5, with 7 nucleotides matching TRBD2. After removal of 0 bases from V and 5 bases from J, the junction contained 9 bases not matched to a gene. CDR3 length equals 16 residues. Germline values: CDR1 LGHNA, CDR2 YSLEER. The CDR3 DNA reads as TGCGCCAGCAGCCAAGATCTCTCGACTAGCCGGGAGACCCAGTACTTC. As protein: CASSQDLSTSRETQYF.

This chain links TRBV6-1 with TRBJ2-7; 8 nucleotides line up with TRBD2. With V trimmed by 1 base and J by 4 bases, 6 bases remained unmatched. The CDR3 sequence is 15 residues long. Germline V lookup: CDR1 MNHNS, CDR2 SASEGT. The CDR3 nucleotides read TGTGCCAGCAGTGAAGACAGCGGGAGTAATTACGAGCAGTACTTC. Protein product: CASSEDSGSNYEQYF.

This clone was seen a single time. V gene TRBV7-2 combines with J gene TRBJ2-3; D call uncertain. CDR3 size: 13 residues. V was trimmed by 1 base and J by 3 bases, leaving 5 bases between them. The germline V gene has CDR1 SGHTA and CDR2 FQGNSA. The CDR3 here is CASSLVSTDTQYF. CDR3 nucleotides: TGTGCCAGCAGCTTAGTTTCGACAGATACGCAGTATTTT.

V gene TRBV30 combines with J gene TRBJ1-1; unclear D gene. This CDR3 spans 13 amino acids. Germline V gene lookup returns CDR1 GTSNPN and CDR2 SVGIG (reference sequence). V shed 8 bases and J shed 1 base, with 14 bases lying between them. This CDR3 reads CARKEGPNTEAFF. DNA for the CDR3: TGTGCCCGCAAGGAGGGCCCGAACACTGAAGCTTTCTTT.

This chain uses TRBV30 with TRBJ1-4, with TRBD1 matching 8 bases. Germline lookup yields CDR1 GTSNPN and CDR2 SVGIG (reference sequence). This CDR3 spans 14 amino acids. After removal of 3 bases from V and 8 bases from J, the junction contained 8 bases not matched to a gene. The CDR3 sequence is CAWRTGQALEKLFF. In DNA form, the CDR3 reads TGTGCCTGGAGGACGGGACAGGCCCTCGAAAAACTGTTTTTT.

The chain uses TRBV4-1 and TRBJ2-3; no reliable D call. The V and J ends lost 0 bases and 0 bases respectively, with 4 bases between them. In germline, CDR1 is MGHRA, CDR2 YSYEKL. The CDR3 spans 14 residues. The CDR3 spells CASSQEQSTDTQYF. CDR3 nucleotide sequence: TGCGCCAGCAGCCAAGAGCAGAGCACAGATACGCAGTATTTT.

CDR3: CASSPRLVLDEQFF. The CDR3 nucleotides read TGTGCCAGCTCACCGAGACTCGTCCTCGATGAGCAGTTCTTC. The genes are TRBV6-5 and TRBJ2-1, with D unresolved. Germline V gives CDR1 MNHEY, CDR2 SVGAGI. The CDR3 loop spans 14 amino acids. The V end was cut by 8 bases, the J end by 8 bases, with 19 bases between.

CDR3 bases: TGTGCCAGCAGCCAAGATTTGGACAGGGGTGTGCTGAACACTGAAGCTTTCTTT. Translating gives CASSQDLDRGVLNTEAFF. J is TRBJ1-1 and V is TRBV4-2; 9 bases line up with TRBD1. Per the germline V gene, CDR1 is LGHNA and CDR2 is YNFKEQ. There are 18 residues in the CDR3. V was clipped by 0 bases and J by 0 bases; unmatched bases: 8.

This sequence joins TRBV6-6 and TRBJ1-1; 8 nucleotides align to TRBD1. The germline CDR1 and CDR2 sequences are MNHNY and SVGAGI (reference sequence). The CDR3 length is 13 residues. V trimming: 5 bases; J trimming: 6 bases; junction bases outside the gene matches: 5. CDR3: CASSDQGAAEAFF. As DNA, the CDR3 is TGTGCCAGCAGTGACCAGGGGGCCGCTGAAGCTTTCTTT.

The V call is TRBV28, the J call TRBJ2-6, with D possibly TRBD1 on 6 matching bases. Germline V gene lookup returns CDR1 MDHEN and CDR2 SYDVKM. Trimming cost V 5 bases and J 4 bases, with 15 bases left between them. The CDR3 has 16 residues. The CDR3 nucleotides are TGTGCCAGCAGTGGCGTCAGGGGAGCCGGGGCCAACGTCCTGACTTTC. It translates to CASSGVRGAGANVLTF.

J is TRBJ2-7 and V is TRBV18; 9 nucleotides line up with TRBD2. Losses at the gene ends were 6 bases for V and 8 bases for J; bases not matched to a gene: 2. Per germline, CDR1 KGHSH and CDR2 LQKENI. This CDR3 is built from 11 residues. In DNA form, the CDR3 reads TGTGCCAGCTCCAGCGGGAGGAAGCAGTACTTC. Translated: CASSSGRKQYF.

The CDR3 loop is CASSLRGDSSNYGYTF. In nucleotides, the CDR3 is TGTGCCAGCAGTCTGAGGGGGGACAGTTCTAACTATGGCTACACCTTC. The chain couples TRBV3-1 (or the pseudogene TRBV3-2) to TRBJ1-2; 7 nucleotides agree with TRBD1. The CDR3 covers 16 residues. Germline-derived CDR1 and CDR2 are LGHDT and YNNKEL (reference sequence). Trimming removed 6 bases from V and 0 bases from J; junction bases left unmatched: 10.

The chain joins TRBV30 to TRBJ2-5; 12 bases are shared with TRBD1. CDR3 size: 15 residues. The germline V gene has CDR1 GTSNPN and CDR2 SVGIG (reference sequence). After removal of 3 bases from V and 4 bases from J, the junction contained 6 bases not matched to a gene. CDR3 in amino acids: CAWSAGTGGGETQYF. CDR3 DNA sequence: TGTGCCTGGAGCGCCGGGACAGGGGGCGGAGAGACCCAGTACTTC.

Points on this clone: Additional DNA sequences in this sample encode the identical CDR3. The chain carries TRBV30 and TRBJ2-1, with 8 nucleotides matching TRBD2. The CDR3 length is 12 residues. The junction had 2 bases not matched to a gene; V was cut back by 0 bases and J by 10 bases. Germline assignment: CDR1 GTSNPN and CDR2 SVGIG (reference sequence). The CDR3 spells CAWSVGGGEQFF. Here the CDR3 DNA reads TGTGCCTGGAGTGTGGGCGGGGGGGAGCAGTTCTTC.

V gene TRBV30 combines with J gene TRBJ1-4, with a possible D match to TRBD1 (6 bases). The CDR3 is made up of 13 amino acids. Germline V gene data show CDR1 as GTSNPN and CDR2 as SVGIG (reference sequence). Deletions cut 4 bases from V and 7 bases from J, with 13 bases between. CDR3 sequence (DNA): TGTGCCTGGACCCAGGGGTTTGGTGAAAAACTGTTTTTT. It is translated as CAWTQGFGEKLFF.